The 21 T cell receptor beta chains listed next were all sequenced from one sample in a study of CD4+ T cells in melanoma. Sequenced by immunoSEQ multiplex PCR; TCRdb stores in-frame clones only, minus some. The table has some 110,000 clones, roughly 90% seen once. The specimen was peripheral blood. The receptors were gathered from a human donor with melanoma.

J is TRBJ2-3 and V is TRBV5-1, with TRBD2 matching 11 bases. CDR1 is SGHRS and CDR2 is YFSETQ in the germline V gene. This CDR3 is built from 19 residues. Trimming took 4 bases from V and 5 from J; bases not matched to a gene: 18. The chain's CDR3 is CASSEMSGALAGGRDTQYF. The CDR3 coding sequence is TGCGCCAGCAGCGAGATGTCGGGGGCGTTAGCGGGGGGGCGAGATACGCAGTATTTT. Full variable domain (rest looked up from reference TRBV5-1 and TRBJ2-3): KAGVTQTPRYLIKTRGQQVTLSCSPISGHRSVSWYQQTPGQGLQFLFEYFSETQRNKGNFPGRFSGRQFSNSRSEMNVSTLELGDSALYLCASSEMSGALAGGRDTQYFGPGTRLTVL.

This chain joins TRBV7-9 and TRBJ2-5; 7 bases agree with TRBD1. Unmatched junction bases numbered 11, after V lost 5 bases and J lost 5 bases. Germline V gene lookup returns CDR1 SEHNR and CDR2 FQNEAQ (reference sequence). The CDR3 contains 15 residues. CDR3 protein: CASSPGRGLDETQYF. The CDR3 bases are TGTGCCAGCAGCCCCGGTAGGGGGCTTGATGAGACCCAGTACTTC. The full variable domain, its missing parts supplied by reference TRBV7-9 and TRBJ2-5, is DTGVSQNPRHKITKRGQNVTFRCDPISEHNRLYWYRQTLGQGPEFLTYFQNEAQLEKSRLLSDRFSAERPKGSFSTLEIQRTEQGDSAMYLCASSPGRGLDETQYFGPGTRLLVL.

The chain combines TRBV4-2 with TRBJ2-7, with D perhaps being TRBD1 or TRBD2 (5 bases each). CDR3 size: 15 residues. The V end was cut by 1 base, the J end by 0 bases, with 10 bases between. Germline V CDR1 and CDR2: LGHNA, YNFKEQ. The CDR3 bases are TGTGCCAGCAGCCAAGTTTGGGACCCCTCCTACGAGCAGTACTTC. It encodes CASSQVWDPSYEQYF.

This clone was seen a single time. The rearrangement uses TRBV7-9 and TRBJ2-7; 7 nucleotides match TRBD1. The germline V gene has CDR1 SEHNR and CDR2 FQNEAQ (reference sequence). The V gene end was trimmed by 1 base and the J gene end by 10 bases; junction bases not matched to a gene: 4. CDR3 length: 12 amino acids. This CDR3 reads CASSLEGAEQYF. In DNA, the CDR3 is TGTGCCAGCAGCTTAGAGGGGGCTGAACAGTACTTC.

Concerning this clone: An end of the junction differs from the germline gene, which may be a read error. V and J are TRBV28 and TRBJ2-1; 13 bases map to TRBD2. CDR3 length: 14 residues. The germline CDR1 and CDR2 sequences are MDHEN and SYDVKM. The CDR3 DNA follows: TGTGCCAGCAGTTTTCGTACTAGCGGGAGGGCCGGGATCTTC. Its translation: CASSFRTSGRAGIF.

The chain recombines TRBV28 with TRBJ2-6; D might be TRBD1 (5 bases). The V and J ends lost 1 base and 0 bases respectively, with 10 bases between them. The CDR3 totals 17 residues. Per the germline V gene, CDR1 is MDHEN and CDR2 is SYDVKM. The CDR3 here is CASSLYRSRSGANVLTF. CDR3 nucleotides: TGTGCCAGCAGTTTATACAGGAGCCGCTCTGGGGCCAACGTCCTGACTTTC.

CDR3 in amino acids: CASSPGTDTQYF. CDR3 coding DNA: TGCGCCAGCAGCCCCGGGACAGATACGCAGTATTTT. The chain has TRBV5-1 and TRBJ2-3, with D hard to call. V lost 4 bases, J lost 3 bases, and 6 bases lay in between. The germline gives CDR1 SGHRS, CDR2 YFSETQ. The CDR3 contains 12 residues. Based on the CDR3 plus reference TRBV5-1 and TRBJ2-3, the full variable domain is KAGVTQTPRYLIKTRGQQVTLSCSPISGHRSVSWYQQTPGQGLQFLFEYFSETQRNKGNFPGRFSGRQFSNSRSEMNVSTLELGDSALYLCASSPGTDTQYFGPGTRLTVL.

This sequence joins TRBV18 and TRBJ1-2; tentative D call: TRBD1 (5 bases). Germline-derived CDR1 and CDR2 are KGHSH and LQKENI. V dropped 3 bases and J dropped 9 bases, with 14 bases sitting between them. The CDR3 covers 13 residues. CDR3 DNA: TGTGCCAGCTCACCGGGGACGGGTGAACGCTACACCTTC. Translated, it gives CASSPGTGERYTF.

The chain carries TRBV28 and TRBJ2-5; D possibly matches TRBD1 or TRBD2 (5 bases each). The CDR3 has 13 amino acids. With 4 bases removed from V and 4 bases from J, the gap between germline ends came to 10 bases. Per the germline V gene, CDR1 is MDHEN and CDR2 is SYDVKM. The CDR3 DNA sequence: TGTGCCAGCAGTTCCGATGGGGGAGAGACCCAGTACTTC. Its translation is CASSSDGGETQYF.

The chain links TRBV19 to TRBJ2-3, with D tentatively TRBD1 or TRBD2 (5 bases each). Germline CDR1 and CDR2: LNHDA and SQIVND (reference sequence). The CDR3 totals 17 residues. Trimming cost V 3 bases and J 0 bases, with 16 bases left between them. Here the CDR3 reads CASSMPRGDTSTDTQYF. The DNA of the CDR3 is TGTGCCAGTAGTATGCCGAGGGGTGATACTAGCACAGATACGCAGTATTTT. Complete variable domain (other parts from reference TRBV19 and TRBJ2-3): DGGITQSPKYLFRKEGQNVTLSCEQNLNHDAMYWYRQDPGQGLRLIYYSQIVNDFQKGDIAEGYSVSREKKESFPLTVTSAQKNPTAFYLCASSMPRGDTSTDTQYFGPGTRLTVL.

The CDR3 nucleotides are TGCGCCAGCAGCCCAAGGACAGACCCCTACGAGCAGTACTTC. Translated, it gives CASSPRTDPYEQYF. The J gene is TRBJ2-7, the V gene TRBV5-1, with D possibly being TRBD1 (6 bases). Germline CDR1 and CDR2: SGHRS and YFSETQ. The CDR3 length is 14 residues. Trimming pared 4 bases from V and 2 bases from J, leaving 13 bases between.

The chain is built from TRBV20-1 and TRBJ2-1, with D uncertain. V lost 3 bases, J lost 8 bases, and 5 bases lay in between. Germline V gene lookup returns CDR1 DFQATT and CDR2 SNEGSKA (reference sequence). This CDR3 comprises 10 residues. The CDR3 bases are TGCAGTGCTAGTAGCTATGAGCAGTTCTTC. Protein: CSASSYEQFF.

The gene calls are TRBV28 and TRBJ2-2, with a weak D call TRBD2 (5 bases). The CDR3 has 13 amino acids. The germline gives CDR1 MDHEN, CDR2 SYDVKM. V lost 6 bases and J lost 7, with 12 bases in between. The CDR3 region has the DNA TGTGCCAGCAGGACTATTTCCGACGGGGAGCTGTTTTTT. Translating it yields CASRTISDGELFF. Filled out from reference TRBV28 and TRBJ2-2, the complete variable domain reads DVKVTQSSRYLVKRTGEKVFLECVQDMDHENMFWYRQDPGLGLRLIYFSYDVKMKEKGDIPEGYSVSREKKERFSLILESASTNQTSMYLCASRTISDGELFFGEGSRLTVL.

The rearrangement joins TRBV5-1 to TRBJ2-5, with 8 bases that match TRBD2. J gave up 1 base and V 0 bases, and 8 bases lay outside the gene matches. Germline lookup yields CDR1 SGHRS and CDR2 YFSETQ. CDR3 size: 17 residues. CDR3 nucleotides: TGCGCCAGCAGCTTGGCCTCGGGAGGGCTAGGCCAAGAGACCCAGTACTTC. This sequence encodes CASSLASGGLGQETQYF.

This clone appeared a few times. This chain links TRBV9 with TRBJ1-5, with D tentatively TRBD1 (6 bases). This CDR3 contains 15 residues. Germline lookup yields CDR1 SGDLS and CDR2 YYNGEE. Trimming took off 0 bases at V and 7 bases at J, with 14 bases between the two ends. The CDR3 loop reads CASSVGDTVKQPQHF. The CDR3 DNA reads TGTGCCAGCAGCGTAGGGGACACAGTCAAGCAGCCCCAGCATTTT.

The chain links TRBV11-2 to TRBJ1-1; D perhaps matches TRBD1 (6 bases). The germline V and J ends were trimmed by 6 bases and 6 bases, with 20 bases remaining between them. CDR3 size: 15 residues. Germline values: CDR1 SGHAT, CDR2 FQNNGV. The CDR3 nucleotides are TGTGCCAGCAGAAGTACACAAGGACAGACCCCTGAAGCTTTCTTT. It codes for CASRSTQGQTPEAFF.

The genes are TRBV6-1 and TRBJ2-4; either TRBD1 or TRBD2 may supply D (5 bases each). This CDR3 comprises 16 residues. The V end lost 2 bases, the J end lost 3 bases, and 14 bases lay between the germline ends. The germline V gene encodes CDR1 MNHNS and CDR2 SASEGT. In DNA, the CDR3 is TGTGCCAGCAGTGAATACGGGGCTCCAGGCAAAAACATTCAGTACTTC. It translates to CASSEYGAPGKNIQYF.

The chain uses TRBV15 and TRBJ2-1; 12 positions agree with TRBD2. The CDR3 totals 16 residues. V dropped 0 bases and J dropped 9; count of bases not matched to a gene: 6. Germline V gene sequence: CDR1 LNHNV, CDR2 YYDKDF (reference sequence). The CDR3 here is CATSRDPGLAGFEQFF. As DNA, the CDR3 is TGTGCCACCAGCAGAGATCCCGGACTAGCGGGGTTTGAGCAGTTCTTC. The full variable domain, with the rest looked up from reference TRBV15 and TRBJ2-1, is DAMVIQNPRYQVTQFGKPVTLSCSQTLNHNVMYWYQQKSSQAPKLLFHYYDKDFNNEADTPDNFQSRRPNTSFCFLDIRSPGLGDTAMYLCATSRDPGLAGFEQFFGPGTRLTVL.

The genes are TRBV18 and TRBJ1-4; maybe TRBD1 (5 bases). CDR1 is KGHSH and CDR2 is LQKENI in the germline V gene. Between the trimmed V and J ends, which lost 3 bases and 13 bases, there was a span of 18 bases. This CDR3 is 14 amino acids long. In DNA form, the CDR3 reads TGTGCCAGCTCACCGGGGACGGGTCAGGAATTACTGTTTTTT. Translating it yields CASSPGTGQELLFF. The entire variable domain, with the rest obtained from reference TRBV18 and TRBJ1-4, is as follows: NAGVMQNPRHLVRRRGQEARLRCSPMKGHSHVYWYRQLPEEGLKFMVYLQKENIIDESGMPKERFSAEFPKEGPSILRIQQVVRGDSAAYFCASSPGTGQELLFFGSGTQLSVL.

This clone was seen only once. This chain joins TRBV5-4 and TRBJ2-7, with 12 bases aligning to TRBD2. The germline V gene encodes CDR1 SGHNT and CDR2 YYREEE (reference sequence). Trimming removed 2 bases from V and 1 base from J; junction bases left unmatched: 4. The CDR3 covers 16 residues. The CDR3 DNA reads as TGTGCCAGCAGCTTTCTAGCGGGAGGGCCATCCTACGAGCAGTACTTC. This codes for CASSFLAGGPSYEQYF.

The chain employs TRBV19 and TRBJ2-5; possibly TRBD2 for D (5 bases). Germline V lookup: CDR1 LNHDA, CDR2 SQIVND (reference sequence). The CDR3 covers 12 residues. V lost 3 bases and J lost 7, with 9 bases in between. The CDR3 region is CASSMARATQYF. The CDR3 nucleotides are TGTGCCAGTAGTATGGCGAGGGCGACCCAGTACTTC.